Each of the 16 T cell receptor beta chains below was sequenced from the same sample in a study of blood T cell repertoires in COVID-19. The protocol was immunoSEQ multiplex PCR, while the TCRdb copy is restricted to in-frame clones and leaves out a portion. The table has 200,000 or so clones, around 81% seen once. The sample taken for sequencing was peripheral blood. Receptor source: a woman in her 30s who had recovered from COVID-19.

The chain is built from TRBV28 and TRBJ1-1, with TRBD1 matching over 8 bases. The V gene end was trimmed by 8 bases and the J gene end by 3 bases; junction bases not matched to a gene: 14. The germline CDR1 and CDR2 sequences are MDHEN and SYDVKM. This CDR3 has 16 amino acids. The CDR3 is CASLGTGATKDTEAFF. The CDR3 region has the DNA TGTGCCAGCCTTGGGACAGGCGCGACTAAGGACACTGAAGCTTTCTTT.

This chain links TRBV5-6 with TRBJ1-1; 7 bases map to TRBD1. CDR1 and CDR2 (germline): SGHDT, YYEEEE. This CDR3 has 15 residues. The J segment lost 1 base and the V segment lost 5 bases, leaving 8 bases of the junction unmatched. The CDR3 nucleotides are TGTGCCAGCAGTGGACAGGCCTCAAGGAACACTGAAGCTTTCTTT. This translates into CASSGQASRNTEAFF.

Worth noting for this clone: This specimen includes other DNA sequences encoding the same CDR3. The chain uses TRBV5-5 and TRBJ2-7, with TRBD2 matching over 11 bases. Trimming at V came to 4 bases and at J to 0 bases, leaving 3 bases not matched to a gene. CDR1 and CDR2 from the germline V gene are SGHKS and YYEKEE (reference sequence). This CDR3 has 15 amino acids. CDR3 DNA sequence: TGTGCCAGCAGCATCGGGACTAGCGGCTCCTACGAGCAGTACTTC. It is translated as CASSIGTSGSYEQYF.

The rearrangement uses TRBV9 and TRBJ2-7, with 7 positions matching TRBD1. The length of the CDR3 is 15 residues. The J segment lost 4 bases and the V segment lost 4 bases, leaving 11 bases of the junction unmatched. Germline CDR1 SGDLS, CDR2 YYNGEE. CDR3 sequence: CASSMAGGGSYEQYF. CDR3 DNA sequence: TGTGCCAGCAGCATGGCAGGGGGTGGTTCTTACGAGCAGTACTTC.

This chain uses TRBV2 with TRBJ2-2, with TRBD1 matching over 10 bases. Germline assignment: CDR1 SNHLY and CDR2 FYNNEI. V lost 4 bases, J lost 5 bases, and 4 bases stayed unmatched. This CDR3 region has 15 residues. CDR3 in DNA: TGTGCCAGCAGTGTAAGGACAGGGGGTACCGGGGAGCTGTTTTTT. It translates to CASSVRTGGTGELFF.

V gene TRBV3-1 (or the pseudogene TRBV3-2) combines with J gene TRBJ1-2; D is uncertain. The germline V gene encodes CDR1 LGHDT and CDR2 YNNKEL (reference sequence). Trimming shortened V by 1 base and J by 8 bases, and 5 bases separated the two germline ends. The CDR3 length is 11 residues. The CDR3 DNA is TGTGCCAGCAGCCAAGGGAGAGGCTACACCTTC. Protein sequence: CASSQGRGYTF.

The chain employs TRBV13 and TRBJ2-5; D might be TRBD1 (6 bases). The CDR3 consists of 13 residues. V gave up 5 bases and J gave up 3 bases, with 10 bases separating them. The V gene's germline CDR1 is PRHDT and CDR2 FYEKMQ (reference sequence). CDR3 nucleotides: TGTGCCAGCAGCGCCCGGGACAAAGAGACCCAGTACTTC. Protein product: CASSARDKETQYF.

There are a few counts of this clone. The CDR3 DNA is TGTGCCGGGGGGACAGGGAGGTATGGCTACACCTTC. Translation: CAGGTGRYGYTF. This rearrangement joins TRBV2 to TRBJ1-2, with 9 bases aligning to TRBD1. The V gene end was trimmed by 11 bases and the J gene end by 5 bases; junction bases not matched to a gene: 6. The CDR3 totals 12 residues. In germline, CDR1 is SNHLY, CDR2 FYNNEI.

The V call is TRBV28, the J call TRBJ1-1; no clear D gene. Trimming took off 3 bases at V and 10 bases at J, with 18 bases between the two ends. This CDR3 is built from 14 residues. CDR1 is MDHEN and CDR2 is SYDVKM in the germline V gene. The CDR3 here is CASSFHDGFGRAFF. The CDR3 nucleotides are TGTGCCAGCAGTTTTCATGACGGGTTTGGTAGAGCTTTCTTT.

The chain uses TRBV24-1 and TRBJ1-2; a weak D match, TRBD1 (6 bases). The germline gives CDR1 KGHDR, CDR2 SFDVKD. This CDR3 has 19 amino acids. Trimming removed 2 bases from V and 0 bases from J, with 21 bases in between. The CDR3 reads CATSDSGRAGDIPNYGYTF. The CDR3 nucleotides are TGTGCCACCAGTGATTCGGGCAGGGCAGGGGATATTCCTAACTATGGCTACACCTTC.

This clone occurred a few times. The chain couples TRBV6-4 to TRBJ2-2; D is ambiguous. CDR3 length: 14 residues. V was pared by 0 bases and J by 2 bases, with 4 bases between. Germline loops: CDR1 MRHNA, CDR2 SNTAGT. CDR3 sequence (DNA): TGTGCCAGCAGTGACTCGACAAACACCGGGGAGCTGTTTTTT. Translated: CASSDSTNTGELFF.

The chain has TRBV28 and TRBJ1-1; the D gene is possibly TRBD1 (5 bases). Germline values: CDR1 MDHEN, CDR2 SYDVKM. The CDR3 sequence is 14 residues long. Deletions cut 5 bases from V and 5 bases from J, with 15 bases between. The CDR3 region is CASSPGTGGTEAFF. The CDR3 DNA reads TGTGCCAGCAGTCCGGGGACTGGCGGGACTGAAGCTTTCTTT.

The chain uses TRBV28 and TRBJ2-2; TRBD2 agrees at 10 bases. The CDR3 extends over 19 amino acids. J lost 3 bases, V lost 8 bases, and 18 bases had no gene match. CDR1 is MDHEN, CDR2 SYDVKM, per germline. The CDR3 loop is CASPPDSGSGRRDTGELFF. For the CDR3, the DNA is TGTGCCAGCCCGCCTGACTCAGGTAGCGGGAGGAGGGACACCGGGGAGCTGTTTTTT.

The chain carries TRBV5-1 and TRBJ2-3; 8 bases are shared with TRBD2. The CDR3 length is 16 residues. Germline CDR1 and CDR2: SGHRS and YFSETQ. Trimming cost V 1 base and J 5 bases; bases outside gene matches: 9. The CDR3: CASSLTFAGGEDTQYF. For the CDR3, the DNA is TGCGCCAGCAGCTTGACATTTGCGGGAGGCGAAGATACGCAGTATTTT.

V gene TRBV9 combines with J gene TRBJ2-1; D is unresolved. V shed 4 bases and J shed 0 bases, with 11 bases lying between them. This CDR3 contains 15 residues. Germline CDR1 is SGDLS and CDR2 is YYNGEE. CDR3 bases: TGTGCCAGCAGCCCCGGCGGTAGCTCCTACAATGAGCAGTTCTTC. This codes for CASSPGGSSYNEQFF.

This chain links TRBV11-3 with TRBJ2-7, with D hard to call. Germline V gene lookup returns CDR1 SGHNT and CDR2 YENEEA. Trimming removed 2 bases from V and 2 bases from J, with 10 bases in between. The CDR3 extends over 14 amino acids. The CDR3 sequence is CASSLRYRPYEQYF. The CDR3 DNA reads as TGTGCCAGCAGCTTAAGGTACAGACCCTACGAGCAGTACTTC.